This T cell receptor (beta chain) was captured by sequencing in a study of blood T cell repertoires in COVID-19. Study background: Acute-phase and convalescent COVID-19 samples originated in the United States, Italy and Spain.

From germline, CDR1 is LNHDA and CDR2 SQIVND (reference sequence). There are 13 residues in the CDR3. Trimming cost V 5 bases and J 3 bases, with 10 bases left between them. Authors' methods: Reference gene primer amplification gave nucleated cell count estimates. Libraries were prepared by immunoSEQ multiplex PCR; TCRdb keeps only in-frame clonotypes and omits some of them. From that table come the V and J calls and clone size; the DNA was used to work out D and trimming. The sample has approximately 410,000 clones, around 86% seen once. This clone was seen a single time. The sequence derives from a woman in her 30s with active or convalescent COVID-19. This rearrangement joins TRBV19 to TRBJ1-2; D is possibly TRBD1 (6 bases). Material for sequencing was peripheral blood. As DNA, the CDR3 is TGTGCCAGTAGTTCGTGGACAGACTATGGCTACACCTTC. Its translation: CASSSWTDYGYTF.